This is a list of T cell receptor beta chains from one sample in a study of read filtering for tumor transcriptome and immune sequencing. A single record per CDR3 protein comes from TCRdb applying MiXCR to the reads. The sample consists of roughly 130,000 distinct CDR3 sequences, 13% of them appearing once. The sequencing sample was made of a population of CD138-negative cells sorted from bone marrow. Receptors originate from a donor at least 40 years old with multiple myeloma. CDR3s include the opening cysteine and the closing phenylalanine or tryptophan. D genes are given only for firm matches. Clone size is given for some rows only: seen once, a few or many times, or a class if the clone is expanded.

>TRBD2|TRBV28|TRBJ2-5|many
TGTGCCAGCAGTTTTGCTAGCGGGAGTTCTGAGACCCAGTACTTC
CASSFASGSSETQYF
>TRBD1|TRBV4-1|TRBJ2-6|.
TGCGCCAGCAGCCAAGATCCTAACAGGGGGCTTTACTCTGGGGCCAACGTCCTGACTTTC
CASSQDPNRGLYSGANVLTF
>.|TRBV6-6|TRBJ2-5|.
TGTGCCAGCAGTTACGGAGGAACTACAGAGACCCAGTACTTC
CASSYGGTTETQYF
>.|TRBV11-1|TRBJ2-7|few
TGTGCCAGCAGCCAACCCGACTACGAGCAGTACTTC
CASSQPDYEQYF
>.|TRBV2|TRBJ2-1|.
TGTGCCAGCAAGGTGGGATTTAGGTATACCAATGAGCAGTTCTTC
CASKVGFRYTNEQFF
>.|TRBV5-1|TRBJ2-3|few
TGCGCCAGCCGGACGGGCCTGAATCGAGATACGCAGTATTTT
CASRTGLNRDTQYF
>.|TRBV27|TRBJ1-6|many
TGTGCCAGCAGTTTATCGGTCCCAGACTCACCCCTCCACTTT
CASSLSVPDSPLHF
>.|TRBV4-1|TRBJ1-4|few
TGCGCCAGCAGCCAAGATCGGGACACAGCAACTAATGAAAAACTGTTTTTT
CASSQDRDTATNEKLFF
>.|TRBV9|TRBJ2-2|.
TGTGCCAGCAGCGTAGGAGGCAACACCGGGGAGCTGTTTTTT
CASSVGGNTGELFF
>.|TRBV28|TRBJ1-5|many
TGTGCCAGCAGTTCCGAGGCCGAAGGAAGCCAGCCCCAGCATTTT
CASSSEAEGSQPQHF
>.|TRBV7-8|TRBJ2-1|few
TGTGCCAGCAGCGCCTCACTAGCAGCCTACAATGAGCAGTTCTTC
CASSASLAAYNEQFF
>.|TRBV5-1|TRBJ2-6|.
TGCGCCAGCAGCTCCCGAGCATCGATTGGTGGGGCCAACGTCCTGACTTTC
CASSSRASIGGANVLTF
>.|TRBV18|TRBJ2-5|.
TGTGCCAGCTCACCAGACGATCAAGAGACCCAGTACTTC
CASSPDDQETQYF
>TRBD2|TRBV24-1|TRBJ2-1|many
TGTGCCACCGAACCTAGCGGATCAAGTAGTGAGCAGTTCTTC
CATEPSGSSSEQFF
>TRBD2|TRBV30|TRBJ2-1|many
TGTGCCTGGAGTAGCCTAGCGGGAGTCTACAATGAGCAGTTCTTC
CAWSSLAGVYNEQFF
>.|TRBV3-1|TRBJ2-2|many
TGTGCCAGCAGCCTCGGACAGACAACGAACACCGGGGAGCTGTTTTTT
CASSLGQTTNTGELFF
>.|TRBV30|TRBJ2-1|many
TGTGCCTGGAGTGCGGGATCATCCTACAATGAGCAGTTCTTC
CAWSAGSSYNEQFF
>.|TRBV29-1|TRBJ2-1|.
TGCAGCGCCGGGGCCTACTACAATGAGCAGTTCTTC
CSAGAYYNEQFF
>TRBD1|TRBV11-1|TRBJ1-1|many
TGTGCCAGCAGCTGGACAGGCACTGAAGCTTTCTTT
CASSWTGTEAFF
>TRBD2|TRBV11-2|TRBJ2-2|many
TGTGCCAGCAGCTTAGGAAGGATAGCGGGAGTGGCCGGGGAGCTGTTTTTT
CASSLGRIAGVAGELFF
>.|TRBV14|TRBJ2-3|few
TGTGCCAGCAGCCAAGTGGGTACAGCACTCCTCCGTCCAGATACGCAGTATTTT
CASSQVGTALLRPDTQYF
>.|TRBV20-1|TRBJ1-5|many
TGCAGTGCTAGTCTGGGGGCCAATCAGCCCCAGCATTTT
CSASLGANQPQHF
>TRBD1|TRBV14|TRBJ1-1|many
TGTGCCAGCAGCCTTGGGACAGATAGAGAAGCTTTCTTT
CASSLGTDREAFF
>.|TRBV20-1|TRBJ1-3|few
TGCAGTGCTAGGACAAACACCGGTGGAAACACCATATATTTT
CSARTNTGGNTIYF
>.|TRBV19|TRBJ2-2|.
TGTGCCAGTAGCACTTCGAGGACCGGGGAGCTGTTTTTT
CASSTSRTGELFF
>.|TRBV20-1|TRBJ1-2|many
TGCAGTGCCAAGACTACGAGCTATGGCTACACCTTC
CSAKTTSYGYTF
>.|TRBV7-7|TRBJ2-1|many
TGTGCTAGCAGCCCAGTGGGCCAGGCGAGCAATGAGCAGTTCTTC
CASSPVGQASNEQFF
>TRBD2|TRBV7-2|TRBJ2-1|many
TGTGCCAGCAGCCGAGCGGGAGACAATGAGCAGTTCTTC
CASSRAGDNEQFF
>.|TRBV20-1|TRBJ2-6|many
TGCAGTGCCCAGGGAGGTCGCTCTGGGGCCAACGTCCTGACTTTC
CSAQGGRSGANVLTF
>.|TRBV6-2/TRBV6-3|TRBJ1-1|many
TGTGCCAGCAGTTACGTGGGGCCTGCTGAAGCTTTCTTT
CASSYVGPAEAFF
>.|TRBV20-1|TRBJ1-1|many
TGCAGTGCTCCGGTACCGGGACGTACAAAGACAGCTTTCTTT
CSAPVPGRTKTAFF
>TRBD1|TRBV5-4|TRBJ2-3|.
TGTGCCATCACGACGGGACAGGGCCTTCCGGGGGATACGCAGTATTTT
CAITTGQGLPGDTQYF
>.|TRBV12-3/TRBV12-4|TRBJ2-5|many
.
CASSFLSGRANF
>.|TRBV7-9|TRBJ2-2|many
TGTGCCAGCAGCCTGGGACTGACGGACACCGGGGAGCTGTTTTTT
CASSLGLTDTGELFF
>TRBD1|TRBV7-2|TRBJ2-1|many
TGTGCCAGCAGCTTAGTATCCGGGACAGGGGGTGAGCAGTTCTTC
CASSLVSGTGGEQFF
>TRBD2|TRBV5-5|TRBJ2-1|many
TGTGCCAGCAGCTCGCGCCCGTCTAGCGGGGGGCCTAATGAGCAGTTCTTC
CASSSRPSSGGPNEQFF
>TRBD2|TRBV7-9|TRBJ2-1|few
TGTGCCAGCAGCGAACCCCCTAGCGGGAGTTACAATGAGCAGTTCTTC
CASSEPPSGSYNEQFF
>.|TRBV20-1|TRBJ1-3|many
TGCAGTGCTGGGGTACCGACCTCTGGAAACACCATATATTTT
CSAGVPTSGNTIYF
>.|TRBV3-1|TRBJ2-1|many
TGTGCCAGCAGCCAAGTTGGGTTTGCGGGATCAAGGAGCAATGAGCAGTTCTTC
CASSQVGFAGSRSNEQFF
>TRBD1|TRBV11-3|TRBJ2-1|many
TGTGCCAGCAGCTTAGAGGGGACAGGGCCCAATGAGCAGTTCTTC
CASSLEGTGPNEQFF
>.|TRBV12-3/TRBV12-4|TRBJ1-6|many
TGTGCCAGCAGTTCCCAACCGGGCCTCAATTCACCCCTCCACTTT
CASSSQPGLNSPLHF
>.|TRBV7-2|TRBJ1-6|.
TGTGCCAGCAGCTTATGGCAGGGAAATTCACCCCTCCACTTT
CASSLWQGNSPLHF
>TRBD1|TRBV5-1|TRBJ2-2|.
TGCGCCAGCAGCTTGGACAGGGGGAGAACCGGGGAGCTGTTTTTT
CASSLDRGRTGELFF
>TRBD2|TRBV4-1|TRBJ2-2|few
TGCGCCAGCAGCAACATAGTCAAGCGGGAGGGCAGGGAGCTGTTTTTT
CASSNIVKREGRELFF
>.|TRBV19|TRBJ2-2|many
TGTGCCAGTAGTATAGGTGTCGCGAACACCGGGGAGCTGTTTTTT
CASSIGVANTGELFF
>TRBD1|TRBV5-1|TRBJ2-1|many
TGCGCCAGCAGCGGACAGGGGTATGAGCAGTTCTTC
CASSGQGYEQFF
>TRBD1|TRBV7-9|TRBJ2-3|many
TGTGCCAGCAGCCAGCGAAGGGACAGGGGGCAGGCAGATACGCAGTATTTT
CASSQRRDRGQADTQYF
>.|TRBV6-2/TRBV6-3|TRBJ2-7|many
TGTGCCAGCAGTTACGATGGGGGATTCGAGCAGTACTTC
CASSYDGGFEQYF
>TRBD2|TRBV29-1|TRBJ2-1|few
TGCAGCGTGGATAGCGGGGGGGCCCTTCCTTTC
CSVDSGGALPF
>.|TRBV20-1|TRBJ1-1|many
TGCAGTGCTGGAAACACAGTGAACACTGAAGCTTTCTTT
CSAGNTVNTEAFF
>TRBD1|TRBV20-1|TRBJ2-7|many
TGCAGTGCTAGGACACCAGGGGGTTCCCACGAGCAGTACTTC
CSARTPGGSHEQYF
>.|TRBV28|TRBJ2-3|many
TGTGCCAGCAGTTTAAAGGGTATCCGACGCACAGATACGCAGTATTTT
CASSLKGIRRTDTQYF
>.|TRBV7-2|TRBJ1-3|few
TGTGCCAGCAGCCCACAGGGCCCCTCTGGAAACACCATATATTTT
CASSPQGPSGNTIYF
>.|TRBV20-1|TRBJ2-3|many
TGCAGTGCCCCCTGGGGCTTCACAGATACGCAGTATTTT
CSAPWGFTDTQYF
>.|TRBV3-1|TRBJ2-5|.
TGTGCCAGCAGCCAATCTAGACAAGAGACCCAGTACTTC
CASSQSRQETQYF